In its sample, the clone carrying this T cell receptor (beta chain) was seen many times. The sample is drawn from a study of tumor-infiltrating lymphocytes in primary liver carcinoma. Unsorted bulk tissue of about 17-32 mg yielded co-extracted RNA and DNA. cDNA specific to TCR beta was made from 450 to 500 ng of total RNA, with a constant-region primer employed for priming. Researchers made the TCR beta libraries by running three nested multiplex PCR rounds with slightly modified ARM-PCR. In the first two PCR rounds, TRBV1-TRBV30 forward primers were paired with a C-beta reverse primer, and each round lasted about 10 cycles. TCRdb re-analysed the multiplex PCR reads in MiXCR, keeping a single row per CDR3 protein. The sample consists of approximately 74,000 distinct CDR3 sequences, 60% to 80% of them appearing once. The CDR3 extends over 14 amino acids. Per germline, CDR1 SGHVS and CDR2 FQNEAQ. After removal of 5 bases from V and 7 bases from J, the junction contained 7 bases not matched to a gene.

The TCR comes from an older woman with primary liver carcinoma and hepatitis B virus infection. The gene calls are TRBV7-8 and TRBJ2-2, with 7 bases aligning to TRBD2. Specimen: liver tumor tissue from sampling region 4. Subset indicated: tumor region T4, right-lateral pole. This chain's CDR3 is CASSPQREGGELFF. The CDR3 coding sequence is TGTGCCAGCAGCCCCCAGCGGGAAGGCGGGGAGCTGTTTTTT.